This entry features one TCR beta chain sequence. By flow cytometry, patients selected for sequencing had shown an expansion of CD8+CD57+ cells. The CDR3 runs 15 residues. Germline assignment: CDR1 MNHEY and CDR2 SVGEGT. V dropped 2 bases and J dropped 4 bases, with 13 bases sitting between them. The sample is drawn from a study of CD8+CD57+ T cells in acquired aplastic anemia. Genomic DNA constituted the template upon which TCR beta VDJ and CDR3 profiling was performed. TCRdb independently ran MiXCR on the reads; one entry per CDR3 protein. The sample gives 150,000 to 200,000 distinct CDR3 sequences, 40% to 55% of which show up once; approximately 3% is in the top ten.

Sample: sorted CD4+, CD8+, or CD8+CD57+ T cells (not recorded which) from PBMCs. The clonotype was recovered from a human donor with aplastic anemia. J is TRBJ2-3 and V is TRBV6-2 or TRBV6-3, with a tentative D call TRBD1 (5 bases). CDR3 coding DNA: TGTGCCAGCAGTTACCCGACGAAGGGGTCAGATACGCAGTATTTT. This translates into CASSYPTKGSDTQYF.